A single sample gave rise to the 11 T cell receptor beta chains below, sequenced in a study of response to subunit inactivated influenza vaccine. A single record per CDR3 protein comes from TCRdb applying MiXCR to the RT-PCR reads. In the table there are 650,000 to 700,000 distinct CDR3 sequences, more than 15% of which are singletons. Sequencing used PBMCs from blood, obtained 11 to 12 days after vaccination. Receptors were obtained from a man in his fifties or sixties who received an inactivated influenza vaccine.

This clonotype has more than one count but fewer than ten. In DNA, the CDR3 is TGTGCCAGCAGTTACTCGAAGCCCAGCAGTACCTACGAGCAGTACTTC. It translates to CASSYSKPSSTYEQYF. The chain employs TRBV6-5 and TRBJ2-7; D ambiguous. The V end was cut by 0 bases, the J end by 2 bases, with 14 bases between. Germline CDR1 is MNHEY and CDR2 is SVGAGI. This CDR3 contains 16 residues.

The V gene is TRBV6-2 or TRBV6-3, the J gene TRBJ2-1; 7 nucleotides agree with TRBD2. J gave up 8 bases and V 7 bases, and 14 bases lay outside the gene matches. This CDR3 comprises 15 residues. Germline loops: CDR1 MNHEY, CDR2 SVGEGT. CDR3 nucleotide sequence: TGTGCCAGCACCCGATTAAACGGGGGGAGGGATGAGCAGTTCTTC. Residues: CASTRLNGGRDEQFF.

V gene TRBV3-1 combines with J gene TRBJ1-6; D gene unclear. V was cut by 0 bases and J by 8 bases, with 14 bases left in between. The CDR3 is 16 residues long. Germline CDR1 LGHDT, CDR2 YNNKEL (reference sequence). This chain's CDR3 is CASSQDVGQRYSPLHF. The DNA for the CDR3 is TGTGCCAGCAGCCAAGATGTTGGGCAGAGATATTCACCCCTCCACTTT.

This clonotype turned up a few times. The chain joins TRBV5-1 to TRBJ2-1; 7 positions agree with TRBD1. Germline V gives CDR1 SGHRS, CDR2 YFSETQ. J was trimmed by 0 bases and V by 4 bases; bases with no gene match: 10. The CDR3 is 17 amino acids. CDR3 DNA: TGCGCCAGCAGCCCCTATACAGGGGCGAGCTCCTACAATGAGCAGTTCTTC. Residues: CASSPYTGASSYNEQFF.

This clonotype was counted only a few times. The chain employs TRBV4-2 and TRBJ2-1; no definite D call. The germline V and J ends were trimmed by 4 bases and 0 bases, with 13 bases remaining between them. From germline, CDR1 is LGHNA and CDR2 YNFKEQ. The CDR3 spans 16 residues. The CDR3 DNA sequence: TGTGCCAGCAGCCCCGGGCAGTATAGCTCCTACAATGAGCAGTTCTTC. Protein product: CASSPGQYSSYNEQFF.

The chain combines TRBV29-1 with TRBJ2-2, with TRBD1 matching over 7 bases. Germline V CDR1 and CDR2: SQVTM, ANQGSEA. The CDR3 totals 16 residues. Losses at the gene ends were 4 bases for V and 2 bases for J; bases not matched to a gene: 10. CDR3 nucleotides: TGCAGCGTTGCCAAGTCGGGACAGACTAACACCGGGGAGCTGTTTTTT. Its protein is CSVAKSGQTNTGELFF.

The genes are TRBV5-1 and TRBJ2-2, with TRBD2 matching over 12 bases. The CDR3 covers 17 residues. The germline V gene has CDR1 SGHRS and CDR2 YFSETQ. V lost 0 bases and J lost 5; bases outside the gene matches: 5. The CDR3 region is CASSLGLAGAGTGELFF. The DNA for the CDR3 is TGCGCCAGCAGCTTGGGACTAGCGGGAGCAGGGACCGGGGAGCTGTTTTTT.

This chain uses TRBV6-5 with TRBJ1-2; TRBD1 matches at 10 bases. Per the germline V gene, CDR1 is MNHEY and CDR2 is SVGAGI. The CDR3 has 15 amino acids. V trimming: 3 bases; J trimming: 3 bases; junction bases outside the gene matches: 4. CDR3 in DNA: TGTGCCAGCAGTTATAGACAGGGGGCGGACTATGGCTACACCTTC. As protein: CASSYRQGADYGYTF.

This clonotype was counted only a few times. The chain has TRBV20-1 and TRBJ2-1; D might be TRBD2 (6 bases). Germline V lookup: CDR1 DFQATT, CDR2 SNEGSKA (reference sequence). This CDR3 contains 14 residues. The V and J ends lost 6 bases and 4 bases respectively, with 16 bases between them. CDR3 DNA sequence: TGCAGTGCCGGGAGCGGAGGAGGGTACAATGAGCAGTTCTTC. This gives the protein CSAGSGGGYNEQFF.

The rearrangement uses TRBV5-1 and TRBJ2-3, with 9 bases lining up with TRBD2. The CDR3 spans 15 residues. After removal of 5 bases from V and 4 bases from J, the junction contained 8 bases not matched to a gene. CDR1 and CDR2 (germline): SGHRS, YFSETQ. CDR3 residues: CASRKSGGPPDTQYF. CDR3 DNA sequence: TGCGCCAGCAGAAAAAGCGGGGGGCCCCCAGATACGCAGTATTTT.

This clonotype showed up just a few times. This rearrangement joins TRBV14 to TRBJ1-2, with 7 bases fitting TRBD1. V gave up 3 bases and J gave up 14 bases; unmatched junction bases: 12. The CDR3 is 13 residues long. The germline V gene has CDR1 SGHDN and CDR2 FVKESK. CDR3 DNA sequence: TGTGCCAGCAGCCAGGGGAACAGGGGCCCTGGGACCTTC. This codes for CASSQGNRGPGTF.